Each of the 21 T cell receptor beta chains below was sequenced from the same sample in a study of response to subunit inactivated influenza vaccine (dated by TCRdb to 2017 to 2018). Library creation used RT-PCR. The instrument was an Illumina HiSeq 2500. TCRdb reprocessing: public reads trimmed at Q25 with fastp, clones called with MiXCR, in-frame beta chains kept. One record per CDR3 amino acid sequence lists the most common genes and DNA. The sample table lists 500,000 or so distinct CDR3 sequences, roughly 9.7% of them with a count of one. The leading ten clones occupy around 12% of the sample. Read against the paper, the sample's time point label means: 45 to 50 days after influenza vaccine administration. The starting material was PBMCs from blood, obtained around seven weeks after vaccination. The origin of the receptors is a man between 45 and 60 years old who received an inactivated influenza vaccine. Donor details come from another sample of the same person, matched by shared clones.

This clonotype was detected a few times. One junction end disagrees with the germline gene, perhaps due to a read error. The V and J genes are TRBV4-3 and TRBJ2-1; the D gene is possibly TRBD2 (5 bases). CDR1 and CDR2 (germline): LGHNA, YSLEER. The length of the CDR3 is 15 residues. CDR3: CASSQAGNSYNGQFF. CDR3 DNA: TGCGCCAGCAGCCAAGCGGGGAACTCCTACAATGGGCAGTTCTTC.

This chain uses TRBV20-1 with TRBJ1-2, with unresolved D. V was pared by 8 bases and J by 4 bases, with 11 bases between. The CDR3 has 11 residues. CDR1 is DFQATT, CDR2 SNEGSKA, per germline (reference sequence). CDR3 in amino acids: CSPNRGYGYTF. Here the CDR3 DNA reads TGCAGTCCCAACCGGGGCTATGGCTACACCTTC.

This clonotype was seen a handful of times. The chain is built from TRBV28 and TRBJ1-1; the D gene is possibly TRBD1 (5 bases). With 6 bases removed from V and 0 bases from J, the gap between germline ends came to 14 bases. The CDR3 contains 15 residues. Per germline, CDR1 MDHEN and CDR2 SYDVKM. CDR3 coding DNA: TGTGCCAGCAGAATAGGGGTTGGCGTGAACACTGAAGCTTTCTTT. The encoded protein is CASRIGVGVNTEAFF.

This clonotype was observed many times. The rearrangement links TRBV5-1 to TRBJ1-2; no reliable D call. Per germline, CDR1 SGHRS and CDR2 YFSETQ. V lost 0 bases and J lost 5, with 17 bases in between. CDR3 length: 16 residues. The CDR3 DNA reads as TGCGCCAGCAGCTTGGGGGGAACCCTCGTCACATATGGCTACACCTTC. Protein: CASSLGGTLVTYGYTF.

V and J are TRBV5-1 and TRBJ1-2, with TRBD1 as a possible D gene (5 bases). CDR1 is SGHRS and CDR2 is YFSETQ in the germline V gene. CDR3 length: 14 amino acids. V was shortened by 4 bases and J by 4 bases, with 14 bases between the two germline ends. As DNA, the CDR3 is TGCGCCAGCAGCCCTCTCTCAGGGTCCTATGGCTACACCTTC. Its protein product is CASSPLSGSYGYTF.

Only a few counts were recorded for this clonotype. The CDR3 DNA reads as TGTGCCAGCAGCAGGGACGTGGCCGGGGAGCTGTTTTTT. It translates to CASSRDVAGELFF. The rearrangement links TRBV9 to TRBJ2-2; tentatively, D is TRBD1 or TRBD2 (5 bases each). The germline V and J ends were trimmed by 4 bases and 6 bases, with 10 bases remaining between them. The CDR3 contains 13 residues. Per the germline V gene, CDR1 is SGDLS and CDR2 is YYNGEE.

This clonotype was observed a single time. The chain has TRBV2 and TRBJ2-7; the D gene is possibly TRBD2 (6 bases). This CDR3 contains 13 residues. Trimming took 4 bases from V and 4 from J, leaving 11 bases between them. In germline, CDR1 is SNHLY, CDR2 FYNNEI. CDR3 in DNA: TGTGCCAGCAGTGGGGCGGGAAGGTACGAGCAGTACTTC. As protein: CASSGAGRYEQYF.

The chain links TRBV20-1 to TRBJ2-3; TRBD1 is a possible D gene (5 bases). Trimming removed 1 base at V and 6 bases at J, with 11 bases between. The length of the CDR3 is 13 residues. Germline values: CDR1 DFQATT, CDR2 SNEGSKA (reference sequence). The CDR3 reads CSARGTTGDTQYF. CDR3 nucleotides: TGCAGTGCTAGAGGAACTACAGGCGATACGCAGTATTTT.

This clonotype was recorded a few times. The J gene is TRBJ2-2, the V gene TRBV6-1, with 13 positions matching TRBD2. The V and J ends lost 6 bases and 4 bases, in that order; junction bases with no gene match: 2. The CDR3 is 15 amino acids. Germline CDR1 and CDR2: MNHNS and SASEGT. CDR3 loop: CASSTSGGATGELFF. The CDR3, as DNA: TGTGCCAGCAGCACTAGCGGGGGGGCCACCGGGGAGCTGTTTTTT.

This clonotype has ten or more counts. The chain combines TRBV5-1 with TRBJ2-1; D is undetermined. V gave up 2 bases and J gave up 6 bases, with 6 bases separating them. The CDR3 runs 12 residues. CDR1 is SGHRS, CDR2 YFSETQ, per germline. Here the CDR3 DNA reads TGCGCCAGCAGCTTATCAGTCAATGAGCAGTTCTTC. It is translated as CASSLSVNEQFF.

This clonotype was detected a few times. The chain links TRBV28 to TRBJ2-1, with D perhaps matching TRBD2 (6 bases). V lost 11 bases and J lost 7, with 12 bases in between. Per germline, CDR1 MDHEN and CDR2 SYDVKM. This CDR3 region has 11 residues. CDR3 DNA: TGTGCCGGAGGGAATGAGAATGAGCAGTTCTTC. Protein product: CAGGNENEQFF.

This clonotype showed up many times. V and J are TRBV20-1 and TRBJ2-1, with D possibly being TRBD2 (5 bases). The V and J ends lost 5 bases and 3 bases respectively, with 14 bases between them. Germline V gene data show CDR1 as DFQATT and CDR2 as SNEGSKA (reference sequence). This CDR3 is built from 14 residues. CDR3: CSALGSWLYNEQFF. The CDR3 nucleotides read TGCAGTGCTTTAGGGAGTTGGCTCTACAATGAGCAGTTCTTC.

The DNA for the CDR3 is TGTGCCAGCAGCTCCTCTATCGGATTCGAGCAGTACTTC. This gives the protein CASSSSIGFEQYF. This chain links TRBV11-3 with TRBJ2-7; D gene unclear. CDR3 length: 13 residues. The V end was cut by 4 bases, the J end by 6 bases, with 13 bases between. Germline CDR1 and CDR2: SGHNT and YENEEA. Full variable domain (rest looked up from reference TRBV11-3 and TRBJ2-7): EAGVVQSPRYKIIEKKQPVAFWCNPISGHNTLYWYLQNLGQGPELLIRYENEEAVDDSQLPKDRFSAERLKGVDSTLKIQPAELGDSAVYLCASSSSIGFEQYFGPGTRLTVT.

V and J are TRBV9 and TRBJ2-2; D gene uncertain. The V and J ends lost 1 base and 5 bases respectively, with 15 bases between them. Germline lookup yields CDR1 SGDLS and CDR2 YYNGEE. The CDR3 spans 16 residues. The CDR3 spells CASSVKPLLYTGELFF. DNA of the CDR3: TGTGCCAGCAGCGTAAAGCCGCTTCTCTATACCGGGGAGCTGTTTTTT. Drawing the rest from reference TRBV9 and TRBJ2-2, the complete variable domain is DSGVTQTPKHLITATGQRVTLRCSPRSGDLSVYWYQQSLDQGLQFLIQYYNGEERAKGNILERFSAQQFPDLHSELNLSSLELGDSALYFCASSVKPLLYTGELFFGEGSRLTVL.

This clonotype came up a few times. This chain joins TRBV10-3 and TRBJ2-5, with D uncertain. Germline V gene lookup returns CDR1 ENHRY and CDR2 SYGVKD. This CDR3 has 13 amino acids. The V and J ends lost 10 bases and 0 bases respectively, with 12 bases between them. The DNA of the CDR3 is TGTGCCACCTCTACAGAGTACCAAGAGACCCAGTACTTC. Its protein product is CATSTEYQETQYF.

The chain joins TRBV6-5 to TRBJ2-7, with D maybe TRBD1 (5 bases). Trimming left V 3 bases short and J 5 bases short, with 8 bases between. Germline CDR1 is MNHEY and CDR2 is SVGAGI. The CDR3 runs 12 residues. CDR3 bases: TGTGCCAGCAGTTATTGGGGCAACGAGCAGTACTTC. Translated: CASSYWGNEQYF.

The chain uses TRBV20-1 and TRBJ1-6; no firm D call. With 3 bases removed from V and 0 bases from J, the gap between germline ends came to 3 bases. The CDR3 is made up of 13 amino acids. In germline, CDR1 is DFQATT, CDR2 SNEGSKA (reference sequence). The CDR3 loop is CSASHSYNSPLHF. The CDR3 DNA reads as TGCAGTGCTAGTCACTCCTATAATTCACCCCTCCACTTT.

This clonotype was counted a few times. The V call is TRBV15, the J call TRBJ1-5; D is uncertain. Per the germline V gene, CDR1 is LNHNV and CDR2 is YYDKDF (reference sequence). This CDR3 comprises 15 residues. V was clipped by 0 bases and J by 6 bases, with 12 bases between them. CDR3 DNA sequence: TGTGCCACCAGCAGAGATCCGGGGTCCGGTCAGCCCCAGCATTTT. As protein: CATSRDPGSGQPQHF.

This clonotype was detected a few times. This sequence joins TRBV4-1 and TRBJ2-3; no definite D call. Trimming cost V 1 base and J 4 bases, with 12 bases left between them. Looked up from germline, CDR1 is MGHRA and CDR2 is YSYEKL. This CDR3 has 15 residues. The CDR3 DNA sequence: TGCGCCAGCAGCCAAGGAGGATTCGGTGCAGATACGCAGTATTTT. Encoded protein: CASSQGGFGADTQYF.

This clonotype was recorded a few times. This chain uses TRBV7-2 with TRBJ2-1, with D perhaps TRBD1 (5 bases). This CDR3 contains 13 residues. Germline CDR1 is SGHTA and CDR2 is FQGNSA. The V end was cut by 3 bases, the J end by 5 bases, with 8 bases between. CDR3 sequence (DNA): TGTGCCAGCAGCTTGACAGTTGACAATGAGCAGTTCTTC. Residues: CASSLTVDNEQFF.

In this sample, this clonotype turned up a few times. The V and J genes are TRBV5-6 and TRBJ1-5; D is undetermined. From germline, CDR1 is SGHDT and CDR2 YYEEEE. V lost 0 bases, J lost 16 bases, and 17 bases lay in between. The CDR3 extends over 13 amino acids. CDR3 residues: CASSLGSTGSCHF. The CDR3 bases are TGTGCCAGCAGCTTGGGGTCTACCGGATCCTGTCATTTT.